This TCR beta chain comes out of a study of long-term antiretroviral therapy in people with HIV. CDR1 and CDR2 from the germline V gene are SGDLS and YYNGEE. This CDR3 comprises 18 residues. The junction had 4 bases not matched to a gene; V was cut back by 2 bases and J by 1 base. The authors ran the immunoSEQ assay, v3.0, at survey level. Only in-frame clones appear in the TCRdb table, and some are missing; sequencing was by immunoSEQ multiplex PCR. The sample records 25,000 to 40,000 clones, roughly nine tenths being singletons. Sequenced material: unsorted PBMCs, taken 1.1 years after starting antiretroviral therapy. V is TRBV9 and J is TRBJ2-2; 14 nucleotides agree with TRBD2. The sequence was obtained from a young man with HIV. The CDR3 loop reads CASSVTSGGAVNTGELFF. In nucleotides, the CDR3 is TGTGCCAGCAGCGTGACTAGCGGGGGGGCGGTGAACACCGGGGAGCTGTTTTTT.